These 30 T cell receptor beta chains came from one sample sequenced in a study of OX40 agonist ivuxolimab in advanced cancers. Measured with immunoSEQ multiplex PCR; TCRdb has only the in-frame clones, and not every one. The table records some 86,000 clones, approximately 94% of them present only once. Sequencing used CD4+ or CD8+ T cells sorted from blood, obtained in a trial of the OX40 agonist ivuxolimab. Every receptor here comes from an adult with an advanced solid tumor such as melanoma, head and neck, liver or kidney cancer.

This chain links TRBV19 with TRBJ2-7; no firm D call. Trimming removed 4 bases at V and 2 bases at J, with 9 bases between. CDR3 length: 13 amino acids. CDR1 and CDR2 (germline): LNHDA, SQIVND (reference sequence). The CDR3 is CASSTDGTYEQYF. The CDR3, as DNA: TGTGCCAGTAGTACCGACGGTACCTACGAGCAGTACTTC.

As DNA, the CDR3 is TGTGCCAGCAAACCTGACAGGCTCACTGAAGCTTTCTTT. This encodes CASKPDRLTEAFF. The chain carries TRBV6-5 and TRBJ1-1, with D possibly matching TRBD1 (6 bases). Between the trimmed V and J ends, which lost 7 bases and 4 bases, there was a span of 13 bases. Germline-derived CDR1 and CDR2 are MNHEY and SVGAGI. This CDR3 is 13 amino acids long.

This chain joins TRBV7-9 and TRBJ2-5, with D possibly TRBD2 on 5 matching bases. CDR1 SEHNR and CDR2 FQNEAQ come from the germline V gene (reference sequence). This CDR3 is built from 14 residues. V lost 5 bases, J lost 4 bases, and 14 bases lay in between. In nucleotides, the CDR3 is TGTGCCAGCAGCCCGCTCGGGCGGGCAGAGACCCAGTACTTC. Protein sequence: CASSPLGRAETQYF.

The chain joins TRBV11-2 to TRBJ1-1; 9 positions match TRBD1. J was trimmed by 7 bases and V by 4 bases; bases with no gene match: 4. Germline assignment: CDR1 SGHAT and CDR2 FQNNGV. This CDR3 is 13 amino acids long. CDR3 region: CASSWTGVSEAFF. The CDR3 nucleotides are TGTGCCAGCAGCTGGACAGGGGTGAGTGAAGCTTTCTTT. The full variable domain, in which reference TRBV11-2 and TRBJ1-1 provide the parts outside the CDR3, is EAGVAQSPRYKIIEKRQSVAFWCNPISGHATLYWYQQILGQGPKLLIQFQNNGVVDDSQLPKDRFSAERLKGVDSTLKIQPAKLEDSAVYLCASSWTGVSEAFFGQGTRLTVV.

The genes are TRBV18 and TRBJ2-3, with D unclear. CDR1 KGHSH and CDR2 LQKENI come from the germline V gene. The CDR3 has 13 amino acids. Trimming cost V 4 bases and J 4 bases, with 9 bases left between them. The CDR3 DNA reads TGTGCCAGCTCACTTGGGAATCCAGATACGCAGTATTTT. Amino acids: CASSLGNPDTQYF.

The chain recombines TRBV12-5 with TRBJ2-2; D is unresolved. The germline V gene encodes CDR1 LGHNT and CDR2 FRNRAP. CDR3 length: 16 residues. V was shortened by 0 bases and J by 2 bases, with 10 bases between the two germline ends. The CDR3 reads CASGLVMAANTGELFF. CDR3 DNA: TGTGCTAGTGGTTTGGTTATGGCGGCAAACACCGGGGAGCTGTTTTTT.

This chain joins TRBV11-2 and TRBJ2-7; 13 nucleotides agree with TRBD2. The trim removed 5 bases at V and 4 bases at J, leaving 17 bases unmatched. The V gene's germline CDR1 is SGHAT and CDR2 FQNNGV. The CDR3 extends over 19 amino acids. CDR3 DNA sequence: TGTGCCAGCAGCACCCATACTAGCGGGAGGGCCACAGGGGGTTACGAGCAGTACTTC. Residues: CASSTHTSGRATGGYEQYF.

This clone was observed a handful of times. The chain employs TRBV6-4 and TRBJ2-2; TRBD1 matches 8 bases. CDR3 size: 13 residues. CDR1 is MRHNA, CDR2 SNTAGT, per germline. With V trimmed by 6 bases and J by 6 bases, 3 bases remained unmatched. CDR3 in DNA: TGTGCCAGCAGGACAGGGGAAGCCGGGGAGCTGTTTTTT. Amino acid sequence: CASRTGEAGELFF.

Regarding this clone: One junction end disagrees with the germline gene, perhaps due to a read error. This rearrangement joins TRBV6-1 to TRBJ2-7; tentatively, D is TRBD2 (6 bases). There are 13 residues in the CDR3. Germline assignment: CDR1 MNHNS and CDR2 SASEGT. CDR3 DNA: TGTGCCAGCAGTGAAAAGGAGGAGGTAGCGGTAGGCTTC. It is translated as CASSEKEEVAVGF.

This chain joins TRBV5-8 and TRBJ2-3, with D tentatively TRBD1 (6 bases). CDR1 is SGHTS and CDR2 is YDEGEE in the germline V gene. The CDR3 length is 16 residues. Between the trimmed V and J ends, which lost 4 bases and 1 base, there was a span of 16 bases. CDR3 residues: CASSAGGAGGTDTQYF. The CDR3 coding sequence is TGTGCCAGCAGCGCCGGTGGTGCAGGGGGCACAGATACGCAGTATTTT.

The V and J genes are TRBV13 and TRBJ1-1, with D possibly being TRBD1 (5 bases). CDR1 PRHDT and CDR2 FYEKMQ come from the germline V gene (reference sequence). V was shortened by 0 bases and J by 3 bases, with 11 bases between the two germline ends. CDR3 length: 15 amino acids. CDR3 coding DNA: TGTGCCAGCAGCTTAGGCCTAATGGGGGACACTGAAGCTTTCTTT. This sequence encodes CASSLGLMGDTEAFF. The full variable domain, completed using reference TRBV13 and TRBJ1-1, is AAGVIQSPRHLIKEKRETATLKCYPIPRHDTVYWYQQGPGQDPQFLISFYEKMQSDKGSIPDRFSAQQFSDYHSELNMSSLELGDSALYFCASSLGLMGDTEAFFGQGTRLTVV.

In this sample, this clone turned up once. The chain is built from TRBV4-3 and TRBJ2-1; 7 bases are a match to TRBD2. The CDR3 consists of 17 residues. Germline trimming cut 4 bases from V and 5 bases from J; bases unmatched to any gene: 14. Germline V gene data show CDR1 as LGHNA and CDR2 as YSLEER. DNA of the CDR3: TGCGCCAGCAGCCCCAACTATTGGGGAGGGAGGAACAATGAGCAGTTCTTC. Protein product: CASSPNYWGGRNNEQFF.

This clone was picked up one time. For the CDR3, the DNA is TGTGCCAGCAGCTTGGACACCTACAAAAACATTCAGTACTTC. Residues: CASSLDTYKNIQYF. This chain uses TRBV7-2 with TRBJ2-4, with a weak D call TRBD1 (5 bases). The CDR3 contains 14 residues. V was shortened by 3 bases and J by 3 bases, with 9 bases between the two germline ends. Germline V gene data show CDR1 as SGHTA and CDR2 as FQGNSA.

CDR3 DNA: TGTGCCACCAAAGATGGCACGCAGGGCAACCACGAGCAGTACTTC. Translating gives CATKDGTQGNHEQYF. The genes are TRBV2 and TRBJ2-5, with TRBD1 as a possible D gene (5 bases). Gene TRBJ2-7 matches the end of the DNA better, so the J call may be wrong. This CDR3 spans 15 amino acids. Germline V gene data show CDR1 as SNHLY and CDR2 as FYNNEI.

Only one count was recorded for this clone. Other DNA sequences from this sample encode an identical CDR3 as well. V usage is TRBV19 and J usage is TRBJ1-1; D gene uncertain. Germline V gives CDR1 LNHDA, CDR2 SQIVND (reference sequence). The CDR3 contains 12 residues. Trimming cost V 1 base and J 5 bases, with 5 bases left between them. CDR3 residues: CASSIGATEAFF. The CDR3 DNA reads as TGTGCCAGTAGTATAGGGGCGACTGAAGCTTTCTTT.

This chain joins TRBV5-1 and TRBJ2-2; D remains unclear. Deletions cut 3 bases from V and 1 base from J, with 22 bases between. This CDR3 region has 19 residues. The germline CDR1 and CDR2 sequences are SGHRS and YFSETQ. CDR3: CASSSYTGQISMNTGELFF. In nucleotides, the CDR3 is TGCGCCAGCAGCTCCTACACGGGCCAGATCTCGATGAACACCGGGGAGCTGTTTTTT.

The rearrangement links TRBV6-1 to TRBJ1-2, with D tentatively TRBD1 (5 bases). The germline V gene has CDR1 MNHNS and CDR2 SASEGT. V was cut by 7 bases and J by 1 base, with 16 bases left in between. The CDR3 has 15 residues. The CDR3 here is CASIPFMGDNYGYTF. The CDR3, as DNA: TGTGCCAGCATCCCCTTTATGGGGGATAACTATGGCTACACCTTC.

A note on this clone: The same CDR3 also results from other DNA sequences found in this sample. The chain has TRBV7-2 and TRBJ2-7; D gene unclear. CDR3 length equals 11 residues. Germline CDR1 reads SGHTA; CDR2 reads FQGNSA. V gave up 3 bases and J gave up 1 base, with 1 base separating them. CDR3 nucleotide sequence: TGTGCCAGCAGCTTTTCCTACGAGCAGTACTTC. Translated, it gives CASSFSYEQYF.

The rearrangement uses TRBV27 and TRBJ2-2; 7 bases map to TRBD2. Germline V lookup: CDR1 MNHEY, CDR2 SMNVEV (reference sequence). The J segment lost 4 bases and the V segment lost 2 bases, leaving 4 bases of the junction unmatched. The CDR3 loop spans 15 amino acids. For the CDR3, the DNA is TGTGCCAGCAGTTTAGGCGGGAGCCCCACCGGGGAGCTGTTTTTT. It specifies CASSLGGSPTGELFF.

The genes are TRBV27 and TRBJ1-1; 7 positions agree with TRBD1. Germline lookup yields CDR1 MNHEY and CDR2 SMNVEV (reference sequence). The CDR3 totals 14 residues. J was trimmed by 6 bases and V by 6 bases; bases with no gene match: 10. CDR3 DNA sequence: TGTGCCAGCAGCATGCTAGGGACAGTGCCTGAAGCTTTCTTT. Residues: CASSMLGTVPEAFF.

For the CDR3, the DNA is TGTGCCAGCAGTTACGGGACAGGGGGCTACGAGCAGTACTTC. Residues: CASSYGTGGYEQYF. The chain links TRBV6-6 to TRBJ2-7; 11 bases line up with TRBD1. V was pared by 2 bases and J by 3 bases, with 0 bases of the junction left unmatched. Germline lookup yields CDR1 MNHNY and CDR2 SVGAGI (reference sequence). This CDR3 region has 14 residues.

The chain combines TRBV7-8 with TRBJ2-1; 9 nucleotides agree with TRBD1. J lost 7 bases, V lost 7 bases, and 11 bases had no gene match. Germline V CDR1 and CDR2: SGHVS, FQNEAQ. The CDR3 covers 15 residues. In DNA, the CDR3 is TGTGCCAGCAACCCCGGGACAGGGAATCTGAATGAGCAGTTCTTC. This codes for CASNPGTGNLNEQFF. Looking up the rest from reference TRBV7-8 and TRBJ2-1 gives the full variable domain: GAGVSQSPRYKVAKRGQDVALRCDPISGHVSLFWYQQALGQGPEFLTYFQNEAQLDKSGLPSDRFFAERPEGSVSTLKIQRTQQEDSAVYLCASNPGTGNLNEQFFGPGTRLTVL.

The chain has TRBV18 and TRBJ1-1; 10 positions agree with TRBD1. From germline, CDR1 is KGHSH and CDR2 LQKENI. The CDR3 spans 14 residues. Trimming took 0 bases from V and 7 from J; bases not matched to a gene: 2. The CDR3 loop reads CASSPPGTGDEAFF. In DNA, the CDR3 is TGTGCCAGCTCACCACCCGGGACAGGGGATGAAGCTTTCTTT.

The rearrangement uses TRBV7-6 and TRBJ2-1, with D unresolved. Trimming took 2 bases from V and 5 from J, leaving 7 bases between them. CDR1 SGHVS and CDR2 FNYEAQ come from the germline V gene. There are 13 residues in the CDR3. The CDR3 nucleotides are TGTGCCAGCAGCTTACGGCCCAACAATGAGCAGTTCTTC. It specifies CASSLRPNNEQFF. Looking up the rest from reference TRBV7-6 and TRBJ2-1 gives the full variable domain: GAGVSQSPRYKVTKRGQDVALRCDPISGHVSLYWYRQALGQGPEFLTYFNYEAQQDKSGLPNDRFSAERPEGSISTLTIQRTEQRDSAMYRCASSLRPNNEQFFGPGTRLTVL.

The chain recombines TRBV7-8 with TRBJ1-1, with TRBD1 matching over 9 bases. V gave up 4 bases and J gave up 5 bases; unmatched junction bases: 5. Germline V CDR1 and CDR2: SGHVS, FQNEAQ. This CDR3 is built from 14 residues. The CDR3 spells CASSSGTGLTEAFF. CDR3 coding DNA: TGTGCCAGCAGCTCCGGGACAGGGCTTACTGAAGCTTTCTTT.

The chain has TRBV19 and TRBJ2-7; 7 bases align to TRBD1. Germline V gives CDR1 LNHDA, CDR2 SQIVND (reference sequence). CDR3 length equals 15 residues. Trimming took 6 bases from V and 3 from J; bases not matched to a gene: 11. The chain's CDR3 is CASSSRTGGLYEQYF. The CDR3 DNA is TGTGCCAGTAGCTCTCGGACAGGCGGCCTCTACGAGCAGTACTTC.

The genes are TRBV12-5 and TRBJ2-3; the match to TRBD1 covers 10 bases. Germline V gene sequence: CDR1 LGHNT, CDR2 FRNRAP. J lost 3 bases, V lost 0 bases, and 3 bases had no gene match. The CDR3 has 16 residues. The CDR3 coding sequence is TGTGCTAGTGGTTTGGTAGGACAGGGGGTGACAGATACGCAGTATTTT. Translation: CASGLVGQGVTDTQYF.

V and J are TRBV11-2 and TRBJ2-1; the D gene is possibly TRBD2 (5 bases). The CDR3 is 16 residues long. The V gene lost 5 bases and the J gene lost 4 bases, with 18 bases spanning the gap. Looked up from germline, CDR1 is SGHAT and CDR2 is FQNNGV. As DNA, the CDR3 is TGTGCCAGCAGCCCCCGGACTCTAACCTATTACAATGAGCAGTTCTTC. The encoded protein is CASSPRTLTYYNEQFF.

V and J are TRBV5-6 and TRBJ2-4, with unresolved D. Germline V gene data show CDR1 as SGHDT and CDR2 as YYEEEE. This CDR3 is 15 amino acids long. V was pared by 0 bases and J by 0 bases, with 7 bases between. CDR3 DNA sequence: TGTGCCAGCAGCTTGGAGACCATAGCCAAAAACATTCAGTACTTC. It codes for CASSLETIAKNIQYF.

The rearrangement links TRBV5-1 to TRBJ2-1, with 9 nucleotides matching TRBD1. Germline V lookup: CDR1 SGHRS, CDR2 YFSETQ. The CDR3 totals 17 residues. J gave up 8 bases and V 7 bases, and 19 bases lay outside the gene matches. The CDR3 nucleotides read TGCGCCAGCTCCCCGGGACAGGGACGCGGCGACGGGTATGAGCAGTTCTTC. Protein sequence: CASSPGQGRGDGYEQFF.